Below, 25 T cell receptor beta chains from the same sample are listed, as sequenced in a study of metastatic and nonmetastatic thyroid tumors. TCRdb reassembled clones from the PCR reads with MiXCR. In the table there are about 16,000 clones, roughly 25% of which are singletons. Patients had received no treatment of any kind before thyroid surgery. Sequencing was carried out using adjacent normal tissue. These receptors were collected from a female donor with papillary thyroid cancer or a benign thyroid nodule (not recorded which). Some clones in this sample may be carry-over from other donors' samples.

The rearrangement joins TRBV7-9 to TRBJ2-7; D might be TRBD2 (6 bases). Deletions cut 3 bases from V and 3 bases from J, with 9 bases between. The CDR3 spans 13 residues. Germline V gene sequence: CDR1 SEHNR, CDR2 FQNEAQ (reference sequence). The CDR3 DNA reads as TGTGCCAGCAGCTTCGGGACTCTCTACGAGCAGTACTTC. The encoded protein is CASSFGTLYEQYF.

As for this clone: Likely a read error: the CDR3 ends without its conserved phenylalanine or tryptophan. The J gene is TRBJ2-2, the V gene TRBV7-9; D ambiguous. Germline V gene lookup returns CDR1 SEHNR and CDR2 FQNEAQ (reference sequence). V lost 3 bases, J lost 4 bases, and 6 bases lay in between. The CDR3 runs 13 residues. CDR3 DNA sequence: TGTGCCAGCAGCTTGGCCCCCACCGGGGAGCTGTTTCTT. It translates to CASSLAPTGELFL.

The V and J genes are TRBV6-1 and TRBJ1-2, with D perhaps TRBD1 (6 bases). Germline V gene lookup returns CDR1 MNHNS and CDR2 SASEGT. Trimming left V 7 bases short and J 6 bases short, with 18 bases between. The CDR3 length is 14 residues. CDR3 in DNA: TGTGCCAGCACCCGTTCAGGCGGGGGCCATGGCTACACCTTC. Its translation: CASTRSGGGHGYTF.

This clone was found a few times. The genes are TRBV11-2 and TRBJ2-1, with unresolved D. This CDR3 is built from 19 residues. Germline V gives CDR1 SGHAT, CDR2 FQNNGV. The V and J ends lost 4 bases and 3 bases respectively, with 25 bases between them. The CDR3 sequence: CASSSVVIGGSSGYNEQFF. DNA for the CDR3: TGTGCCAGCAGCTCCGTCGTAATCGGTGGGTCCTCGGGCTACAATGAGCAGTTCTTC.

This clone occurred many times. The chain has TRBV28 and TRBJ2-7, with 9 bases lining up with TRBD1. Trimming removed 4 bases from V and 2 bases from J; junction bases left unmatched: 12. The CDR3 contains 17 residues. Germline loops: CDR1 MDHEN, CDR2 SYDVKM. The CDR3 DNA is TGTGCCAGCAGTTCCCAGAAGGGACAGGGAATCCCCTACGAGCAGTACTTC. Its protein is CASSSQKGQGIPYEQYF.

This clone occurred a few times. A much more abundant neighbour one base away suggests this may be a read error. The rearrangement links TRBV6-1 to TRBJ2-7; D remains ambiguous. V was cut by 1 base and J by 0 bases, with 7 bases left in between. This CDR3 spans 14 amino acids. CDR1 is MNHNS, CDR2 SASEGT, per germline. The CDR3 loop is CASSEVSGSYEQYF. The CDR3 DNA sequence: TGTGCCAGCAGTGAAGTCTCGGGCTCCTACGAGCAGTACTTC.

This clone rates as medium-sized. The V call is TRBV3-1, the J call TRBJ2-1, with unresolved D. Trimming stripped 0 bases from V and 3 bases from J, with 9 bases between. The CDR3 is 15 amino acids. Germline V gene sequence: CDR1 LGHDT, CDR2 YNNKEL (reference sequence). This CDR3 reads CASSQERTLYNEQFF. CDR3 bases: TGTGCCAGCAGCCAAGAGAGGACGCTCTACAATGAGCAGTTCTTC.

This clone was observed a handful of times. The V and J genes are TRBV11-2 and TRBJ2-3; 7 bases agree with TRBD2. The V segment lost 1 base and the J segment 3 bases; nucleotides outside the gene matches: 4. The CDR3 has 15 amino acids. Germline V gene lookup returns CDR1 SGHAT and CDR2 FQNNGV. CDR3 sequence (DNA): TGTGCCAGCAGCTTAGGGGGGGGTTGGACAGATACGCAGTATTTT. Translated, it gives CASSLGGGWTDTQYF.

CDR3 sequence (DNA): TGCAGTGCTAGATCGGGGCAAGGGGCCACTGAAGCTTTCTTT. As protein: CSARSGQGATEAFF. The rearrangement joins TRBV20-1 to TRBJ1-1, with D tentatively TRBD1 (5 bases). V lost 2 bases and J lost 4, with 14 bases in between. The CDR3 consists of 14 residues. Germline CDR1 and CDR2: DFQATT and SNEGSKA (reference sequence).

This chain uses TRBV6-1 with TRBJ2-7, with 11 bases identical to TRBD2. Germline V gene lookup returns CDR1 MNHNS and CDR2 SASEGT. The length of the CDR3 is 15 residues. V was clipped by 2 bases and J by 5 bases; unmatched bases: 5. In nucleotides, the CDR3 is TGTGCCAGCAGTGAAACTAGCGGGAGTAATAACGAGCAGTACTTC. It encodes CASSETSGSNNEQYF.

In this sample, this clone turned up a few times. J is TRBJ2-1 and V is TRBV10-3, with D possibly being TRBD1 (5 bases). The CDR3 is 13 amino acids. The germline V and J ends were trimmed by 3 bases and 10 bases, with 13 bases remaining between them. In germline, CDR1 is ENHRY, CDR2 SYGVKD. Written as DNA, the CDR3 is TGTGCCATCAGTGAACCACAGGACGAGGAGCAGTTCTTC. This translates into CAISEPQDEEQFF.

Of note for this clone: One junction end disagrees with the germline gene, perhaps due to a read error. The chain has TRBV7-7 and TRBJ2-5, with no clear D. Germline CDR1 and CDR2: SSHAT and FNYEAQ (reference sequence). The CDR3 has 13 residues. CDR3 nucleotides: TGTGCTAGCAGCAATAGCAGACAAGAGACCCAGTACTTC. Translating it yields CASSNSRQETQYF.

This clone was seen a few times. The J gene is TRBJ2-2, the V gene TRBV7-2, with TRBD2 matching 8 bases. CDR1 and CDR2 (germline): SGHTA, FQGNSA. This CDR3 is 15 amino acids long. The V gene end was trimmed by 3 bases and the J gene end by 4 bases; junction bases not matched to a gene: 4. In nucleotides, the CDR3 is TGTGCCAGCAGCTTGATTGCGGGGGGCACCGGGGAGCTGTTTTTT. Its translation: CASSLIAGGTGELFF. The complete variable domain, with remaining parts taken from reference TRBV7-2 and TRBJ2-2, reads GAGVSQSPSNKVTEKGKDVELRCDPISGHTALYWYRQSLGQGLEFLIYFQGNSAPDKSGLPSDRFSAERTGGSVSTLTIQRTQQEDSAVYLCASSLIAGGTGELFFGEGSRLTVL.

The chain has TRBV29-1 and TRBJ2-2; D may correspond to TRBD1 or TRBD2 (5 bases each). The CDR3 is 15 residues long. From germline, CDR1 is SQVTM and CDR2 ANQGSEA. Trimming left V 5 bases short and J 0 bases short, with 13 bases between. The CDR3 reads CSVPLGAANTGELFF. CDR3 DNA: TGCAGCGTTCCCCTCGGGGCAGCGAACACCGGGGAGCTGTTTTTT.

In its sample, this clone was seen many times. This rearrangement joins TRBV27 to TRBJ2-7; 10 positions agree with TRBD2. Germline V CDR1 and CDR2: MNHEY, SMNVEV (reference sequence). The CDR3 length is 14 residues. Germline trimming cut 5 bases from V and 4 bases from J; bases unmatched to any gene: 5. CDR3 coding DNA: TGTGCCAGCAGTGCACTAGCGGGACATTACGAGCAGTACTTC. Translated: CASSALAGHYEQYF.

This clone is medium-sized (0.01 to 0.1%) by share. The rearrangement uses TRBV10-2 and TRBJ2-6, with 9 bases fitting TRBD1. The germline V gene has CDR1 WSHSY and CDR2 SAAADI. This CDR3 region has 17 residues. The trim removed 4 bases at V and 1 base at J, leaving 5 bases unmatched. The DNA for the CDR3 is TGCGCCAGCAGTGGGGGGACAGGGTATTCTGGGGCCAACGTCCTGACTTTC. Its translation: CASSGGTGYSGANVLTF.

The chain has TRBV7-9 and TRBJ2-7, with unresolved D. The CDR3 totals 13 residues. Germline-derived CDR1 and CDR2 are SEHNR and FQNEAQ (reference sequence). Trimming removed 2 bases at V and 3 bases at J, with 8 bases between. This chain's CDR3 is CASSLKLGYEQYF. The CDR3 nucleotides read TGTGCCAGCAGCTTAAAACTGGGCTACGAGCAGTACTTC.

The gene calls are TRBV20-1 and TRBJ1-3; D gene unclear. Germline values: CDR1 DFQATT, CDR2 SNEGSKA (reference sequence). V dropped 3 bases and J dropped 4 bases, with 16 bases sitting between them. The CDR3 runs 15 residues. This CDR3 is CSASIRDYNGNTIYF. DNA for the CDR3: TGCAGTGCTAGTATTAGAGATTATAACGGAAACACCATATATTTT.

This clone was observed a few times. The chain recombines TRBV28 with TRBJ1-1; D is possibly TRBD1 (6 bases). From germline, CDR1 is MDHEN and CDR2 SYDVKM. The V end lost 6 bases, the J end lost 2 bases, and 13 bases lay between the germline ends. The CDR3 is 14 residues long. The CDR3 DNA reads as TGTGCCAGCAGCTTGGGGACAACCAACACTGAAGCTTTCTTT. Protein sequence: CASSLGTTNTEAFF.

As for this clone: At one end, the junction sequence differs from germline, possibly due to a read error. The CDR3 coding sequence is TGTACCATCACTGCCCGGATGACAGTAGCCTCCTACGAGCAGTACTTC. Translating gives CTITARMTVASYEQYF. V is TRBV10-3 and J is TRBJ2-7; D may be TRBD1 (5 bases). Germline CDR1 and CDR2: ENHRY and SYGVKD. This CDR3 region has 16 residues.

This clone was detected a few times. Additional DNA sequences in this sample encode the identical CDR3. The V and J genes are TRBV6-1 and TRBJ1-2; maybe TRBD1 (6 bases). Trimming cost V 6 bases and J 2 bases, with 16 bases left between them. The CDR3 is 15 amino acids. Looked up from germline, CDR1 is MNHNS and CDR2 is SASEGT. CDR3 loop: CASRVQGMGNYGYTF. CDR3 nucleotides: TGTGCCAGCAGGGTGCAGGGGATGGGCAACTATGGCTACACCTTC.

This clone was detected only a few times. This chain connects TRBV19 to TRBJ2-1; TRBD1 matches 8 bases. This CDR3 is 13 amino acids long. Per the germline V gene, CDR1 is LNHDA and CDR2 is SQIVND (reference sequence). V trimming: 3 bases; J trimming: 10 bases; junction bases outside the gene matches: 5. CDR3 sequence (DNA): TGTGCCAGTAGTATGGGCCGGACAGGGGAGCAGTTCTTC. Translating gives CASSMGRTGEQFF.

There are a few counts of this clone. For the CDR3, the DNA is TGCGCCAGCAGTGAAGGCCGAGGAACCTTCTACGAGCAGTACTTC. It encodes CASSEGRGTFYEQYF. The J gene is TRBJ2-7, the V gene TRBV10-1; D gene unclear. V was cut by 3 bases and J by 3 bases, with 15 bases left in between. The CDR3 is 15 amino acids. Germline V gene lookup returns CDR1 WNHNN and CDR2 SYGVQD (reference sequence).

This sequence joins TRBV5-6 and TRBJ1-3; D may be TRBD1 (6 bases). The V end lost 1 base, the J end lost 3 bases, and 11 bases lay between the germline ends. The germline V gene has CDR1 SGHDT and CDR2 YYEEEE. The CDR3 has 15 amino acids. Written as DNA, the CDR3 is TGTGCCAGCAGCTTGATCAGGGGCCATGGAAACACCATATATTTT. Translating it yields CASSLIRGHGNTIYF.

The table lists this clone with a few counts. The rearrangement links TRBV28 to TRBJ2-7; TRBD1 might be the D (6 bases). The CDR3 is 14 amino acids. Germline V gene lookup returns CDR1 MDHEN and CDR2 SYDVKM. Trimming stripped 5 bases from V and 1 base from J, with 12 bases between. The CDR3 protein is CASSPRGRSYEQYF. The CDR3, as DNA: TGTGCCAGCAGTCCCAGGGGTAGATCCTACGAGCAGTACTTC.